Presented here are 29 T cell receptor beta chains from one specimen sequenced in a study of cytomegalovirus exposure and HLA in healthy donors. In the PCR, 60 Vbeta and 13 Jbeta primers were used. Assay: immunoSEQ multiplex PCR; the TCRdb copy retains only in-frame clones and omits some. The data hold 200,000 to 250,000 clones, with around 75% observed a single time. The sequenced sample was PBMCs. The receptors stem from a woman younger than 45 in good health and CMV-seronegative.

This sequence joins TRBV2 and TRBJ2-5, with 12 bases that match TRBD2. The V gene's germline CDR1 is SNHLY and CDR2 FYNNEI. With 5 bases clipped from V and 0 bases from J, the junction kept 10 bases outside the gene matches. The CDR3 spans 18 residues. This CDR3 reads CASSQTSGRTNYQETQYF. Here the CDR3 DNA reads TGTGCCAGCAGTCAAACTAGCGGGAGGACTAATTACCAAGAGACCCAGTACTTC. Drawing the rest from reference TRBV2 and TRBJ2-5, the complete variable domain is EPEVTQTPSHQVTQMGQEVILRCVPISNHLYFYWYRQILGQKVEFLVSFYNNEISEKSEIFDDQFSVERPDGSNFTLKIRSTKLEDSAMYFCASSQTSGRTNYQETQYFGPGTRLLVL.

This clone came up a few times. The rearrangement joins TRBV6-6 to TRBJ1-5; D uncertain. Trimming took off 6 bases at V and 0 bases at J, with 9 bases between the two ends. CDR1 is MNHNY and CDR2 is SVGAGI in the germline V gene (reference sequence). This CDR3 region has 14 residues. CDR3 sequence: CASRADYSNQPQHF. Written as DNA, the CDR3 is TGTGCCAGCAGGGCAGATTATAGCAATCAGCCCCAGCATTTT.

This clone was found once. The gene calls are TRBV12-5 and TRBJ2-3; D may be TRBD1 (5 bases). CDR3 length equals 15 residues. The germline CDR1 and CDR2 sequences are LGHNT and FRNRAP. The V end was cut by 1 base, the J end by 4 bases, with 12 bases between. The CDR3 loop is CASGLAQGFSDTQYF. CDR3 bases: TGTGCTAGTGGTTTGGCGCAGGGTTTCTCAGATACGCAGTATTTT.

This rearrangement joins TRBV11-2 to TRBJ1-4, with TRBD1 matching 8 bases. The trim removed 1 base at V and 2 bases at J, leaving 6 bases unmatched. From germline, CDR1 is SGHAT and CDR2 FQNNGV. CDR3 size: 17 residues. For the CDR3, the DNA is TGTGCCAGCAGCTTAGGCCAGGGGGCGTGGACTAATGAAAAACTGTTTTTT. Its protein is CASSLGQGAWTNEKLFF. Full variable domain (remainder filled in from reference TRBV11-2 and TRBJ1-4): EAGVAQSPRYKIIEKRQSVAFWCNPISGHATLYWYQQILGQGPKLLIQFQNNGVVDDSQLPKDRFSAERLKGVDSTLKIQPAKLEDSAVYLCASSLGQGAWTNEKLFFGSGTQLSVL.

On this clone itself: The junction departs from germline at one end; a sequencing error may be responsible. This chain uses TRBV4-1 with TRBJ2-7, with 12 bases aligning to TRBD2. The V gene's germline CDR1 is MGHRA and CDR2 YSYEKL. There are 15 residues in the CDR3. The CDR3 coding sequence is TGCGTCAGCAGCCCCCCGGGACTAGCGGGCGACGAGCAGTACTTC. Encoded protein: CVSSPPGLAGDEQYF.

V is TRBV5-8 and J is TRBJ1-5, with D perhaps TRBD1 (5 bases). V lost 4 bases to trimming and J lost 2 bases, with 13 bases between them. Germline V gene sequence: CDR1 SGHTS, CDR2 YDEGEE. This CDR3 is built from 15 residues. The DNA for the CDR3 is TGTGCCAGCAGCGGAGGGGACGGACGCAATCAGCCCCAGCATTTT. This codes for CASSGGDGRNQPQHF.

The rearrangement uses TRBV27 and TRBJ1-6, with D unresolved. The V gene lost 5 bases and the J gene lost 8 bases, with 13 bases spanning the gap. The CDR3 runs to 14 residues. The germline CDR1 and CDR2 sequences are MNHEY and SMNVEV (reference sequence). CDR3 in amino acids: CASSGSLFDSPLHF. The DNA for the CDR3 is TGTGCCAGCAGTGGCTCCCTTTTTGATTCACCCCTCCACTTT.

The rearrangement links TRBV7-9 to TRBJ1-6; D might be TRBD1 (6 bases). The CDR3 totals 14 residues. Per the germline V gene, CDR1 is SEHNR and CDR2 is FQNEAQ (reference sequence). V lost 3 bases to trimming and J lost 10 bases, with 13 bases between them. The CDR3 DNA reads as TGTGCCAGCAGCTTGCGACAGGATACCTCACCCCTCCACTTT. This sequence encodes CASSLRQDTSPLHF.

The count of this clone is one. The chain is built from TRBV10-3 and TRBJ1-3; D call uncertain. CDR3 length: 14 amino acids. Trimming cost V 8 bases and J 0 bases, with 11 bases left between them. The germline V gene encodes CDR1 ENHRY and CDR2 SYGVKD. The chain's CDR3 is CAIGSRDSGNTIYF. CDR3 DNA sequence: TGTGCCATCGGGTCTCGGGACTCTGGAAACACCATATATTTT.

The chain couples TRBV7-9 to TRBJ1-1; D uncertain. This CDR3 spans 12 amino acids. Deletions cut 6 bases from V and 0 bases from J, with 5 bases between. Germline CDR1 is SEHNR and CDR2 is FQNEAQ (reference sequence). Here the CDR3 DNA reads TGTGCCAGCAGAGAGTTGAACACTGAAGCTTTCTTT. Protein product: CASRELNTEAFF.

J is TRBJ2-4 and V is TRBV7-9; 12 nucleotides line up with TRBD2. Germline trimming cut 4 bases from V and 2 bases from J; bases unmatched to any gene: 3. Per the germline V gene, CDR1 is SEHNR and CDR2 is FQNEAQ (reference sequence). This CDR3 is 16 amino acids long. As DNA, the CDR3 is TGTGCCAGCAGCTCTGGACTAGCGGGAACCAAAAACATTCAGTACTTC. Its protein product is CASSSGLAGTKNIQYF.

The chain uses TRBV27 and TRBJ1-1; D gene unclear. V lost 3 bases and J lost 4, with 15 bases in between. CDR3 length equals 15 residues. CDR1 and CDR2 from the germline V gene are MNHEY and SMNVEV (reference sequence). This chain's CDR3 is CASSLGSPSFTEAFF. CDR3 coding DNA: TGTGCCAGCAGTTTGGGCAGCCCCTCCTTCACTGAAGCTTTCTTT.

The chain joins TRBV19 to TRBJ1-5, with a tentative D call TRBD1 (6 bases). Deletions cut 2 bases from V and 2 bases from J, with 7 bases between. CDR1 and CDR2 from the germline V gene are LNHDA and SQIVND (reference sequence). The CDR3 has 14 residues. DNA for the CDR3: TGTGCCAGTAGTATACAGGGGCGCAATCAGCCCCAGCATTTT. Its protein product is CASSIQGRNQPQHF.

The chain is built from TRBV9 and TRBJ2-3, with 10 bases lining up with TRBD2. The CDR3 has 16 amino acids. In germline, CDR1 is SGDLS, CDR2 YYNGEE. The J segment lost 5 bases and the V segment lost 4 bases, leaving 10 bases of the junction unmatched. The CDR3 loop reads CASSLAAGGARDTQYF. The DNA of the CDR3 is TGTGCCAGCAGCTTAGCAGCGGGGGGGGCCAGAGATACGCAGTATTTT.

This chain connects TRBV27 to TRBJ2-4; TRBD2 might be the D (6 bases). The germline CDR1 and CDR2 sequences are MNHEY and SMNVEV (reference sequence). V gave up 10 bases and J gave up 9 bases, with 19 bases separating them. CDR3 size: 13 residues. The CDR3 bases are TGTGCCACCAGCCCTGGCGGGGCAAGCATTCAGTACTTC. It encodes CATSPGGASIQYF.

The chain employs TRBV18 and TRBJ1-5; TRBD1 matches at 8 bases. The CDR3 sequence is 14 residues long. Per the germline V gene, CDR1 is KGHSH and CDR2 is LQKENI. Unmatched junction bases numbered 0, after V lost 3 bases and J lost 2 bases. CDR3 amino acids: CASSPDRGNQPQHF. Here the CDR3 DNA reads TGTGCCAGCTCACCGGACAGGGGCAATCAGCCCCAGCATTTT.

The CDR3 reads CASSLGGLNTEAFF. The CDR3 DNA is TGTGCCAGCAGTTTAGGGGGCTTGAACACTGAAGCTTTCTTT. The V call is TRBV27, the J call TRBJ1-1, with D possibly matching TRBD1 (6 bases). The V end was cut by 2 bases, the J end by 0 bases, with 7 bases between. Germline V lookup: CDR1 MNHEY, CDR2 SMNVEV (reference sequence). The CDR3 runs 14 residues.

The V and J genes are TRBV11-3 and TRBJ1-1, with 8 bases aligning to TRBD1. The CDR3 spans 14 residues. Germline V lookup: CDR1 SGHNT, CDR2 YENEEA. V dropped 5 bases and J dropped 1; count of bases not matched to a gene: 3. Here the CDR3 DNA reads TGTGCCAGCAGCATAGGACAGGGGAACACTGAAGCTTTCTTT. Translation gives CASSIGQGNTEAFF.

This clone came up a few times. V usage is TRBV9 and J usage is TRBJ2-1; 8 bases fit TRBD2. The CDR3 covers 15 residues. With V trimmed by 6 bases and J by 5 bases, 10 bases remained unmatched. Germline loops: CDR1 SGDLS, CDR2 YYNGEE. CDR3 protein: CASTISGGNHNEQFF. In DNA, the CDR3 is TGTGCCAGCACAATAAGCGGGGGAAACCACAATGAGCAGTTCTTC.

J is TRBJ1-2 and V is TRBV5-4; D uncertain. Between the trimmed V and J ends, which lost 4 bases and 1 base, there was a span of 8 bases. The CDR3 length is 13 residues. Germline CDR1 and CDR2: SGHNT and YYREEE (reference sequence). CDR3 bases: TGTGCCAGCAGCCCCCAGAATAACTATGGCTACACCTTC. Its translation: CASSPQNNYGYTF.

This clone was observed a single time. The chain joins TRBV7-9 to TRBJ1-2; unclear D gene. Germline CDR1 and CDR2: SEHNR and FQNEAQ (reference sequence). CDR3 length: 17 amino acids. The ends were cut back, 1 base at V and 0 bases at J, with 15 bases in the middle. The CDR3 region has the DNA TGTGCCAGCAGCTTAGATTGGTACCGCACTCCTAACTATGGCTACACCTTC. Amino acid sequence: CASSLDWYRTPNYGYTF.

This sequence joins TRBV2 and TRBJ2-1; 8 bases line up with TRBD2. Germline V gene data show CDR1 as SNHLY and CDR2 as FYNNEI. V was clipped by 5 bases and J by 0 bases; unmatched bases: 9. There are 17 residues in the CDR3. CDR3: CASSRRGRTSSYNEQFF. The CDR3 DNA is TGTGCCAGCAGTAGACGCGGGAGGACTAGCTCCTACAATGAGCAGTTCTTC.

Turning to this clone: This sample includes further DNA sequences coding for the same CDR3. V usage is TRBV11-3 and J usage is TRBJ1-1, with 9 bases fitting TRBD1. The CDR3 is 15 residues long. J gave up 6 bases and V 5 bases, and 10 bases lay outside the gene matches. Germline V lookup: CDR1 SGHNT, CDR2 YENEEA. Here the CDR3 reads CASSPPTGGLSEAFF. CDR3 bases: TGTGCCAGCAGCCCTCCGACAGGGGGTTTGTCTGAAGCTTTCTTT. Full variable domain (missing parts from reference TRBV11-3 and TRBJ1-1): EAGVVQSPRYKIIEKKQPVAFWCNPISGHNTLYWYLQNLGQGPELLIRYENEEAVDDSQLPKDRFSAERLKGVDSTLKIQPAELGDSAVYLCASSPPTGGLSEAFFGQGTRLTVV.

The V and J genes are TRBV7-3 and TRBJ2-3; 8 nucleotides line up with TRBD2. The CDR3 length is 16 residues. V shed 5 bases and J 4 bases; nucleotides not matched to a gene: 11. Germline CDR1 and CDR2: SGHTA and FQGTGA. CDR3 region: CASSPVNGGGPDTQYF. In DNA, the CDR3 is TGTGCCAGCAGCCCGGTTAACGGGGGGGGCCCAGATACGCAGTATTTT.

The chain is built from TRBV5-8 and TRBJ2-2; D perhaps matches TRBD1 (5 bases). CDR3 size: 15 residues. V was shortened by 2 bases and J by 4 bases, with 12 bases between the two germline ends. The V gene's germline CDR1 is SGHTS and CDR2 YDEGEE. The CDR3 sequence is CASSFLDKPTGELFF. As DNA, the CDR3 is TGTGCCAGCAGCTTTTTGGACAAACCCACCGGGGAGCTGTTTTTT.

The chain couples TRBV11-2 to TRBJ2-3, with TRBD2 matching 12 bases. CDR1 is SGHAT, CDR2 FQNNGV, per germline. The CDR3 covers 16 residues. V was pared by 4 bases and J by 1 base, with 3 bases of the junction left unmatched. The CDR3 DNA follows: TGTGCCAGCAGCTCCCTAGCGGGGGGGCGCACAGATACGCAGTATTTT. Translation gives CASSSLAGGRTDTQYF.

The rearrangement uses TRBV19 and TRBJ2-3, with D possibly being TRBD1 (6 bases). The germline CDR1 and CDR2 sequences are LNHDA and SQIVND (reference sequence). Trimming removed 2 bases at V and 5 bases at J, with 11 bases between. The CDR3 extends over 14 amino acids. The CDR3 region is CASSINTGRDTQYF. CDR3 sequence (DNA): TGTGCCAGTAGTATAAACACAGGGAGAGATACGCAGTATTTT.

This clone was observed a single time. This rearrangement joins TRBV27 to TRBJ1-2; 8 bases are a match to TRBD1. Trimming took 8 bases from V and 8 from J; bases not matched to a gene: 10. There are 13 residues in the CDR3. Germline V gene lookup returns CDR1 MNHEY and CDR2 SMNVEV (reference sequence). CDR3 sequence reads: CASGGQGEGGYTF. The DNA for the CDR3 is TGTGCCAGCGGTGGACAGGGTGAGGGCGGCTACACCTTC.

This sequence joins TRBV30 and TRBJ1-6; D unresolved. V lost 2 bases to trimming and J lost 11 bases, with 16 bases between them. The CDR3 has 14 residues. CDR1 and CDR2 (germline): GTSNPN, SVGIG (reference sequence). The CDR3 DNA sequence: TGTGCCTGGAGTCCCTCTCGGGGTTCTACACCCCTCCACTTT. Translation: CAWSPSRGSTPLHF.